The source of this T cell receptor (beta chain) is a study of blood T cell repertoires in COVID-19 (dated by TCRdb to 2020 to 2021). General notes on the study: Collaborator samples came from the United States, Italy and Spain and covered acute and convalescent phases of COVID-19. The prospective study material was composed of cDNA or gDNA derived from T cells, B-cell-depleted T cells, or PBMCs. HLA class I and class II types, where available, came from metadata supplied by the sample provider rather than from assay-based typing. The samples were drawn from two sources: the first 160 participants of the ongoing ImmuneRACE study, and over 1,000 subjects contributed by 6 global collaborators. A freely available public database, intended as a resource for researchers studying the immune response to SARS-CoV-2, is where the repertoires were released. Deeply sampled blood TCRbeta repertoires from subjects exposed to, actively infected with, or recovered from COVID-19 were included in the dataset. The sample metadata nearly always contained a de-identified subject ID, COVID-19 status, age in years and sex.

TCRbeta CDR3 regions were amplified from genomic DNA using the immunoSEQ Assay, a bias-controlled multiplex PCR. As for the authors' bioinformatics: Nucleated cell counts per sample were estimated from amplification of reference gene primers within the assay. To quantify the absolute abundance of each unique TCRbeta CDR3 rearrangement, sequence reads were collapsed and filtered. For each sample, productive Simpson clonality was calculated by taking the square root of Simpson's diversity index across productive rearrangements. The immuneACCESS repertoire file appears here via TCRdb, limited to in-frame rearrangements. These files lack a portion of the clones; in checked studies, under half of the deficit traces to unresolved V genes, and the cause of the others is not known. The V and J calls and the clone size are those of that table, but D and trimming were determined from the DNA. The sample table holds 250,000 to 350,000 clones, of which 80% to 95% were seen once. Together, the top ten hold 1% to 1.3% of the sample.

Based on the germline V gene (reference sequence), the CDR1 and CDR2 sequences are LNHDA and SQIVND. From its cysteine to its phenylalanine, the CDR3 spans 14 amino acids. The sequence is cut down to CDR3 DNA, 42 bases in frame from base 1. V is pruned by 6 bases and J by 6 bases, leaving 11 bases of the junction without a gene match. Participants in the prospective study were enrolled through a virtual design, were aged about 18 to 90 years, and lived in fewer than 30 United States geographic areas. In the prospective study, participants were assigned to cohorts based on the clinical history participants reported in a screening survey and a study questionnaire. Recovered participants in ImmuneRACE Cohort 3 were defined as having two consecutive negative NP/OP PCR tests, clearance from a healthcare professional, or resolution of symptoms. In the prospective study, mobile phlebotomists collected whole blood, serum and a nasopharyngeal or oropharyngeal swab from each participant. Over a roughly 2-month period, participants in the prospective study had the option of providing additional blood draws and questionnaires. Before DNA extraction, prospective study blood samples were shipped either frozen or at room temperature.

Study-wide conclusions, independent of this receptor: How much clinical and demographic metadata was included differed by source and by participant, and the metadata was provided uncurated.

In the case of this clone: Its recognized antigen is unknown. No base qualities exist here, and no much larger clone lies one base off it.

The receptor chain draws on TRBV19 and TRBJ2-7, with TRBD1 matching 7 junction bases. The TCR comes from a woman in her thirties who had recovered from COVID-19. The specimen was PBMCs or T cells enriched from blood (not recorded which). The bases are TGTGCCAGTAGCAAGGGACAGACCTCCGGCGAGCAGTACTTC. Its protein product is CASSKGQTSGEQYF.